Included here is one T cell receptor beta chain sequence, with context. The antigen is undetermined. The sample belongs to a study of blood T cells in healthy people across ages. The V gene's germline CDR1 is LGHDT and CDR2 YNNKEL (reference sequence). The CDR3 covers 13 residues. With a J-beta primer mix and a sample-barcoded 5' primer, a second PCR ran roughly 7 to 11 cycles. TCRdb re-called the 5' RACE reads with MiXCR, one entry per CDR3 protein. The profile covers about 630,000 distinct CDR3 sequences, with roughly 20% appearing a single time and roughly 3.4% taken by the ten largest. Study results and caveats: Naive T cell percentage showed a strong correlation with the diversity of TCR beta.

Sequenced: blood. This clonotype was sampled from a man in his 70s in good health. This chain links TRBV3-1 with TRBJ2-1; 7 nucleotides agree with TRBD2. Gene TRBJ2-7 matches the end of the DNA better, so the J call may be wrong. The CDR3 coding sequence is TGTGCCAGCAGCCAAGGCGGGAGTGGGGAGCAGTACTTC. Translating gives CASSQGGSGEQYF.